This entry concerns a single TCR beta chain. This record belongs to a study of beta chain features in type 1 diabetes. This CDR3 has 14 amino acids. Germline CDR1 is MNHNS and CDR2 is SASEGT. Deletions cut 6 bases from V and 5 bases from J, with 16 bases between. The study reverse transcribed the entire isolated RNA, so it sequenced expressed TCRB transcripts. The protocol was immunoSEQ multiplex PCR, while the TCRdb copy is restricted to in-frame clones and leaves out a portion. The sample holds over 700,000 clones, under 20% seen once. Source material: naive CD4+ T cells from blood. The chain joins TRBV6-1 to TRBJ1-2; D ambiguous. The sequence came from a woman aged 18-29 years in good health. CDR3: CASSVTVKGYGYTF. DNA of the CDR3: TGTGCCAGCAGCGTAACAGTAAAAGGTTATGGCTACACCTTC.